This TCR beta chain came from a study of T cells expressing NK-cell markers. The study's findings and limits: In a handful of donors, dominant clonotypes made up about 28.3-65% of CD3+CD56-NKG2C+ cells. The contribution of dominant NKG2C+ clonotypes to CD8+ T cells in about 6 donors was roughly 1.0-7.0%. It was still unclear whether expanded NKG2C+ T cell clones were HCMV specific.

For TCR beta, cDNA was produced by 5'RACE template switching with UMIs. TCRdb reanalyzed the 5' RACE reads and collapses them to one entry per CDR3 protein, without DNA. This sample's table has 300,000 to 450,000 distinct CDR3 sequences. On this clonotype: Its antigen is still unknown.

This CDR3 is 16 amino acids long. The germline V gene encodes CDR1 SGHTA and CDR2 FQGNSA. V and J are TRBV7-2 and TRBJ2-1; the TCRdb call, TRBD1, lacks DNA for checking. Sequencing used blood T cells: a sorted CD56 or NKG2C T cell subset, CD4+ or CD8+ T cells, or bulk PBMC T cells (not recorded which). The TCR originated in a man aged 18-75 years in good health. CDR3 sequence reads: CASSLRQVSSYNEQFF.